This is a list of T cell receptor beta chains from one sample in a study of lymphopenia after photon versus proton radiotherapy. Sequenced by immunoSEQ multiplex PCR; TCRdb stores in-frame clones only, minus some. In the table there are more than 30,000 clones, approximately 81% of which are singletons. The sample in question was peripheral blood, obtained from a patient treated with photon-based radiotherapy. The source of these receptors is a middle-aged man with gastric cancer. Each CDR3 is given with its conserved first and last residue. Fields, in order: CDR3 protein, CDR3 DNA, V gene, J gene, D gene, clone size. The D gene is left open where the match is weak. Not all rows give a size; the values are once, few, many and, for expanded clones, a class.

CDR3: CASSAHRVKTEAFF
DNA: TGTGCCAGCAGTGCACACAGGGTTAAGACTGAAGCTTTCTTT
V: TRBV28
J: TRBJ1-1
D: .
size: .

CDR3: CASSSRDSLVNTEAFF
DNA: TGTGCCAGCAGTTCCCGGGACAGCCTAGTGAACACTGAAGCTTTCTTT
V: TRBV28
J: TRBJ1-1
D: TRBD1
size: .

CDR3: CASSPIVGGRAQDEQFF
DNA: TGTGCCAGCAGCCCCATCGTGGGCGGGAGGGCCCAAGATGAGCAGTTCTTC
V: TRBV5-4
J: TRBJ2-1
D: TRBD2
size: .

CDR3: CASSVVSNPGTDTQYF
DNA: TGTGCCAGCAGCGTAGTGAGCAACCCAGGCACAGATACGCAGTATTTT
V: TRBV9
J: TRBJ2-3
D: .
size: .

CDR3: CASSHGGGAYGYTF
DNA: TGTGCCAGCAGTCACGGAGGGGGCGCCTATGGCTACACCTTC
V: TRBV6-5
J: TRBJ1-2
D: TRBD1
size: .

CDR3: CASSVSGTGVYEQYF
DNA: TGTGCCAGCAGCGTCTCCGGGACAGGAGTCTACGAGCAGTACTTC
V: TRBV7-2
J: TRBJ2-7
D: TRBD1
size: .

CDR3: CAWSDFDNEQFF
DNA: TGTGCCTGGAGTGACTTTGACAATGAGCAGTTCTTC
V: TRBV30
J: TRBJ2-1
D: .
size: .

CDR3: CASSLDGRGGSYEQYF
DNA: TGTGCCAGCAGCTTAGATGGCCGCGGGGGGTCCTACGAGCAGTACTTC
V: TRBV11-3
J: TRBJ2-7
D: TRBD2
size: few

CDR3: CASSRTFTRDRGSEAFF
DNA: TGTGCCAGCAGCAGAACCTTCACCCGGGACAGGGGATCTGAAGCTTTCTTT
V: TRBV21-1
J: TRBJ1-1
D: .
size: .

CDR3: CAWSVEWGSTDTQYF
DNA: TGTGCCTGGAGTGTAGAATGGGGAAGCACAGATACGCAGTATTTT
V: TRBV30
J: TRBJ2-3
D: .
size: .

CDR3: CASSLSTDLGTDTQYF
DNA: TGTGCCAGCAGCTTAAGTACCGATCTAGGCACAGATACGCAGTATTTT
V: TRBV7-2
J: TRBJ2-3
D: .
size: .

CDR3: CASIGTLLSGNTIYF
DNA: TGTGCCAGTATTGGGACACTCCTCTCTGGAAACACCATATATTTT
V: TRBV19
J: TRBJ1-3
D: .
size: medium-sized

CDR3: CASSVSSGGGNYEQYF
DNA: TGTGCCAGCAGCGTAAGTAGTGGAGGGGGGAACTACGAGCAGTACTTC
V: TRBV9
J: TRBJ2-7
D: .
size: .

CDR3: CASSLARTSRDEQFF
DNA: TGTGCCAGCAGCTTAGCTCGGACTAGTCGGGATGAGCAGTTCTTC
V: TRBV7-9
J: TRBJ2-1
D: TRBD2
size: .

CDR3: CASSPLAGGKVGSPDTQYF
DNA: TGTGCCAGCAGCCCCTTAGCGGGAGGGAAAGTTGGGAGTCCAGATACGCAGTATTTT
V: TRBV27
J: TRBJ2-3
D: TRBD2
size: .

CDR3: CASSLNPGNQPQHF
DNA: TGTGCCAGCAGTTTAAATCCCGGCAATCAGCCCCAGCATTTT
V: TRBV28
J: TRBJ1-5
D: .
size: .

CDR3: CASSLAGGGAYEQYF
DNA: TGTGCCAGCAGCTTGGCCGGTGGAGGGGCCTACGAGCAGTACTTC
V: TRBV5-5
J: TRBJ2-7
D: .
size: .

CDR3: CASSEGAGRDTQYF
DNA: TGTGCCAGCAGTGAAGGGGCCGGGAGAGATACGCAGTATTTT
V: TRBV6-1
J: TRBJ2-3
D: .
size: .

CDR3: CASSEVPGTISYEQYF
DNA: TGTGCCAGCAGTGAAGTGCCGGGGACCATCTCCTACGAGCAGTACTTC
V: TRBV6-1
J: TRBJ2-7
D: .
size: .

CDR3: CASSYVVAGTYEQYF
DNA: TGTGCCAGCAGTTACGTGGTAGCGGGGACCTACGAGCAGTACTTC
V: TRBV6-5
J: TRBJ2-7
D: TRBD2
size: .

CDR3: CASSQGAPGVRNQPQHF
DNA: TGTGCCAGCAGTCAAGGGGCACCGGGAGTGAGGAATCAGCCCCAGCATTTT
V: TRBV6-1
J: TRBJ1-5
D: .
size: .

CDR3: CASSQARLAGAKFVNEQFF
DNA: TGCGCCAGCAGCCAAGCCCGATTAGCGGGAGCGAAGTTTGTGAATGAGCAGTTCTTC
V: TRBV4-1
J: TRBJ2-1
D: TRBD2
size: .

CDR3: CASSTRQGGNTEAFF
DNA: TGCGCCAGCAGCACCCGACAGGGAGGGAACACTGAAGCTTTCTTT
V: TRBV5-1
J: TRBJ1-1
D: TRBD1
size: .

CDR3: CASSQSFNEKLFF
DNA: TGCGCCAGCAGCCAGTCCTTCAATGAAAAACTGTTTTTT
V: TRBV4-1
J: TRBJ1-4
D: .
size: .

CDR3: CASSRTSGSTDTQYF
DNA: TGTGCCAGCAGTCGGACTAGCGGAAGCACAGATACGCAGTATTTT
V: TRBV5-6
J: TRBJ2-3
D: TRBD2
size: .

CDR3: CASIRPGQGAREQYF
DNA: TGTGCCAGCATACGTCCGGGACAGGGGGCTCGTGAGCAGTACTTC
V: TRBV21-1
J: TRBJ2-7
D: .
size: .

CDR3: CASSRTSGYEQYF
DNA: TGTGCCAGCAGTCGGACTAGCGGCTACGAGCAGTACTTC
V: TRBV27
J: TRBJ2-7
D: TRBD2
size: .

CDR3: CASSSGGLRSTDTQYF
DNA: TGTGCCAGCAGCTCTGGTGGGCTACGAAGCACAGATACGCAGTATTTT
V: TRBV7-9
J: TRBJ2-3
D: .
size: .

CDR3: CASSATSGSSSDTQYF
DNA: TGTGCCAGTAGTGCGACTAGCGGGAGTTCTTCAGATACGCAGTATTTT
V: TRBV19
J: TRBJ2-3
D: TRBD2
size: .

CDR3: CASSFRSSYNEQFF
DNA: TGTGCCAGCAGCTTTCGCTCCTCCTACAATGAGCAGTTCTTC
V: TRBV7-8
J: TRBJ2-1
D: .
size: .

CDR3: CAWSVRTTGENQPQHF
DNA: TGTGCCTGGAGTGTAAGGACGACAGGGGAGAATCAGCCCCAGCATTTT
V: TRBV30
J: TRBJ1-5
D: TRBD1
size: .

CDR3: CASRPTGYYGYTF
DNA: TGTGCCAGCAGGCCAACAGGGTACTATGGCTACACCTTC
V: TRBV5-6
J: TRBJ1-2
D: .
size: .

CDR3: CASSLQGGLLEQYF
DNA: TGTGCCAGCAGTTTACAGGGAGGACTATTGGAGCAGTACTTC
V: TRBV27
J: TRBJ2-7
D: .
size: .

CDR3: CASSIGISNQPQHF
DNA: TGTGCCAGTAGTATTGGAATAAGCAATCAGCCCCAGCATTTT
V: TRBV19
J: TRBJ1-5
D: .
size: medium-sized

CDR3: CASSVGGTRNTEAFF
DNA: TGTGCCAGCAGCGTAGGGGGGACCCGGAACACTGAAGCTTTCTTT
V: TRBV9
J: TRBJ1-1
D: .
size: .

CDR3: CASSPGTGGSYNEQFF
DNA: TGTGCCAGCAGCCCAGGGACAGGGGGGTCCTACAATGAGCAGTTCTTC
V: TRBV28
J: TRBJ2-1
D: TRBD1
size: .

CDR3: CASSERLAGKETQYF
DNA: TGTGCCAGCAGTGAGCGACTAGCGGGGAAAGAGACCCAGTACTTC
V: TRBV6-4
J: TRBJ2-5
D: TRBD2
size: .

CDR3: CASSERLALYTGELFF
DNA: TGTGCCAGCAGTGAAAGACTAGCACTGTACACCGGGGAGCTGTTTTTT
V: TRBV2
J: TRBJ2-2
D: TRBD2
size: .

CDR3: CASSVGTSMYNEQFF
DNA: TGCGCCAGCAGTGTCGGGACTAGCATGTACAATGAGCAGTTCTTC
V: TRBV10-2
J: TRBJ2-1
D: TRBD2
size: .

CDR3: CASSVAAAGTQYF
DNA: TGTGCCAGTAGTGTAGCGGCCGCGGGGACGCAGTATTTT
V: TRBV19
J: TRBJ2-3
D: .
size: .

CDR3: CASTTRTGINYGYTF
DNA: TGTGCCAGCACCACACGGACAGGGATTAACTATGGCTACACCTTC
V: TRBV6-5
J: TRBJ1-2
D: TRBD1
size: .

CDR3: CASSLAGNSYNEQFF
DNA: TGTGCCAGCAGCTTAGCTGGGAACTCCTACAATGAGCAGTTCTTC
V: TRBV7-2
J: TRBJ2-1
D: .
size: .

CDR3: CASSLEKFTEAFF
DNA: TGTGCCAGCAGCTTGGAAAAGTTCACTGAAGCTTTCTTT
V: TRBV7-2
J: TRBJ1-1
D: .
size: .

CDR3: CASSQGFVSTNPNQPQHF
DNA: TGTGCCAGCAGCCAAGGATTCGTCTCCACCAACCCGAATCAGCCCCAGCATTTT
V: TRBV4-2
J: TRBJ1-5
D: .
size: .

CDR3: CASSPQGQGGTGELFF
DNA: TGTGCCAGCTCACCGCAAGGACAGGGGGGCACCGGGGAGCTGTTTTTT
V: TRBV18
J: TRBJ2-2
D: TRBD1
size: .

CDR3: CASSLGGNSYEQYF
DNA: TGTGCCAGCAGCTTAGGAGGGAACTCCTACGAGCAGTACTTC
V: TRBV11-3
J: TRBJ2-7
D: .
size: .

CDR3: CASRRAEQGVYGYTF
DNA: TGTGCCAGTAGAAGGGCCGAACAGGGGGTATATGGCTACACCTTC
V: TRBV19
J: TRBJ1-2
D: TRBD1
size: .

CDR3: CASRTGTGELFF
DNA: TGTGCCAGCAGGACGGGGACCGGGGAGCTGTTTTTT
V: TRBV6-1
J: TRBJ2-2
D: .
size: .

CDR3: CASSLVSGYEQYF
DNA: TGTGCCAGCAGCTTAGTGTCCGGGTACGAGCAGTACTTC
V: TRBV11-2
J: TRBJ2-7
D: .
size: .

CDR3: CASSLRGAVDSNQPQHF
DNA: TGTGCCAGCTCACTCCGAGGAGCCGTCGATAGCAATCAGCCCCAGCATTTT
V: TRBV18
J: TRBJ1-5
D: .
size: .

CDR3: CASSPRGQGVLSSYNEQFF
DNA: TGCGCCAGCAGCCCCCGGGGACAGGGGGTTTTAAGCTCCTACAATGAGCAGTTCTTC
V: TRBV5-1
J: TRBJ2-1
D: TRBD1
size: .

CDR3: CASSLGLRGYNQPQHF
DNA: TGTGCCAGCAGCTTAGGTCTCCGGGGCTACAATCAGCCCCAGCATTTT
V: TRBV11-2
J: TRBJ1-5
D: .
size: .

CDR3: CASSRALNTGELFF
DNA: TGTGCCAGCAGCCGTGCGTTGAACACCGGGGAGCTGTTTTTT
V: TRBV11-1
J: TRBJ2-2
D: .
size: .

CDR3: CASRPALRFGSGNTIYF
DNA: TGTGCCAGCAGACCGGCCCTCAGGTTTGGTTCTGGAAACACCATATATTTT
V: TRBV7-8
J: TRBJ1-3
D: .
size: .

CDR3: CAWSVRYRGGNSGNTIYF
DNA: TGTGCCTGGAGTGTACGATACAGGGGAGGGAATTCTGGAAACACCATATATTTT
V: TRBV30
J: TRBJ1-3
D: TRBD1
size: .

CDR3: CASSEEVRAKTQYF
DNA: TGTGCCAGCAGTGAAGAGGTGCGAGCGAAGACCCAGTACTTC
V: TRBV6-1
J: TRBJ2-5
D: .
size: few